A selection of T cell receptor beta chains follows, all from one sample in a study of human T cells and chemical hapten exposure. TCRdb passed the RACE reads through MiXCR, listing each CDR3 protein once. The table lists over 300,000 distinct CDR3 sequences, more than 4.5% of them singletons. Sequenced here: whole blood, sampled in connection with sensitization to the hapten diphenylcyclopropenone (DPC). These receptors were collected from a woman aged 45-60 years with alopecia areata. Some clones in this sample may be carry-over from other donors' samples. The CDR3 runs from the conserved cysteine through the conserved F or W. The D gene is left open where the match is weak. Size tells how often a clone was seen (once, few, many) or the class of an expanded clone, and some rows leave it out.

clone size	V gene	J gene	D gene	CDR3 DNA	CDR3 protein
many	TRBV5-1	TRBJ2-7	NA	TGCGCCAGCAGCTTAACGAGGGCGTACGAGCAGTACTTC	CASSLTRAYEQYF
many	TRBV15	TRBJ1-5	TRBD1	TGTGCCACCAGCAGCCGACAGGGCCATCAGCCCCAGCATTTT	CATSSRQGHQPQHF
many	TRBV28	TRBJ2-7	NA	TGTGCCAGCAGCCCCCGGTTAACAGGATACGAGCAGTACTTC	CASSPRLTGYEQYF
NA	TRBV3-1	TRBJ2-3	TRBD2	TGTGCCAGCAGCCAAGATTGGGCTAGCGGGGACCACACAGATACGCAGTATTTT	CASSQDWASGDHTDTQYF
many	TRBV5-1	TRBJ2-1	NA	TGCGCCAGCAGCTTGGAAGGTACCCCCTACAATGAGCAGTTCTTC	CASSLEGTPYNEQFF
few	TRBV3-1	TRBJ2-5	NA	TGTGCCAGCAGCCAAGGGGAGGTAGAGACCCAGTACTTC	CASSQGEVETQYF
few	TRBV3-1	TRBJ1-5	NA	TGTGCCAGCAGCCAAGCTCCCTCTCCAAATCAGCCCCAGCATTTT	CASSQAPSPNQPQHF
NA	TRBV7-6	TRBJ2-1	TRBD2	TGTGCCAGCAGCTTAGAGTCTAGCGGGTCTTACAATGAGCAGTTCTTC	CASSLESSGSYNEQFF
NA	TRBV19	TRBJ2-2	TRBD1	TGTGCCAGTAGGCCGGGACAGGGGAACACCGGGGAGCTGTTTTTT	CASRPGQGNTGELFF
many	TRBV18	TRBJ1-2	NA	TGTGCCAGCTCACCACCGGGGGGGAAGGATGGCTACACCTTC	CASSPPGGKDGYTF
NA	TRBV10-3	TRBJ2-3	TRBD2	TGTGCCATCAGCAGCGGGCGGGAGAAAGGGGCCGTAGATACGCAGTATTTT	CAISSGREKGAVDTQYF
many	TRBV6-1	TRBJ2-3	NA	TGTGCCAGCAGTGAGTGGTATCAGGGGTCCACAGATACGCAGTATTTT	CASSEWYQGSTDTQYF
NA	TRBV30	TRBJ1-1	NA	TGTGCCTGGAGTAAGGAGAACACTGAAGCTTTCTTT	CAWSKENTEAFF
medium-sized	TRBV6-2/TRBV6-3	TRBJ2-7	NA	TGTGCCAGCAGTTATCGGGACGGTTCCTACGAGCAGTACTTC	CASSYRDGSYEQYF
few	TRBV5-6	TRBJ1-1	TRBD1	TGTGCCAGCAGCTTACGGGACAGGGCTAACACTGAAGCTTTCTTT	CASSLRDRANTEAFF
many	TRBV6-5	TRBJ1-1	NA	TGTGCCAGCAGTTACAACCATATGAACACTGAAGCTTTCTTT	CASSYNHMNTEAFF
few	TRBV29-1	TRBJ2-3	NA	TGCAGTTATCGACGGGGGAGCACAGATACGCAGTATTTT	CSYRRGSTDTQYF
few	TRBV5-6	TRBJ2-3	NA	TGTGCCAGCAGCCCACAGGGGACTCAAGATACGCAGTATTTT	CASSPQGTQDTQYF
many	TRBV6-5	TRBJ2-7	TRBD1	TGTGCCAGCAGTTTCGCCGCCGGGACAGGGGCCTACGAGCAGTACTTC	CASSFAAGTGAYEQYF
NA	TRBV20-1	TRBJ1-5	TRBD1	TGCAGTGCTCGGGCAGGGGGCGCCGGCCGGCAGCCCCAGCATTTT	CSARAGGAGRQPQHF
NA	TRBV18	TRBJ2-1	TRBD1	TGTGCCAGCTCACCACTCTCACAGGGGACCAATGAGCAGTTCTTC	CASSPLSQGTNEQFF
few	TRBV10-1	TRBJ2-4	TRBD2	TGCGCCAGCAGTGACTGGACAGCGGGAGGGCCCCACATTCAGTACTTC	CASSDWTAGGPHIQYF
few	TRBV14	TRBJ2-7	NA	TGTGCCAGCAGCCAAGGTGAACCAACCCCGCCACTCTTC	CASSQGEPTPPLF
many	TRBV27	TRBJ2-1	NA	TGTGCCAGCAGTTTATCGATAGATGAGCAGTTCTTC	CASSLSIDEQFF
many	TRBV12-3/TRBV12-4	TRBJ2-3	TRBD1	TGTGCCAGCACCTTAGAGGGGGCTAGCACAGATACGCAGTATTTT	CASTLEGASTDTQYF
many	TRBV4-3	TRBJ2-1	TRBD2	TGCGCCAGCAGCCAAGGACTAGCGGGGTACAATGAGCAGTTCTTC	CASSQGLAGYNEQFF
NA	TRBV15	TRBJ2-4	TRBD1	TGTGCCACCACTCCCTTCCCCGGACAGGGGGGTCTAGCCAAAAACATTCAGTACTTC	CATTPFPGQGGLAKNIQYF
many	TRBV7-3	TRBJ2-7	TRBD2	TGTGCCAGCAGCTATAGCGGGGGGCTTGACGAGCAGTACTTC	CASSYSGGLDEQYF
NA	TRBV5-1	TRBJ2-5	NA	TGCGCCAGCAGCTTGGACCCAATGCAAGAGACCCAGTACTTC	CASSLDPMQETQYF
NA	TRBV5-4	TRBJ2-1	NA	TGTGCCAGCAGCTCTTCTCTCAATGAGCAGTTCTTC	CASSSSLNEQFF
many	TRBV9	TRBJ2-7	TRBD1	TGTGCCAGCAGCGGTTCCGGGACAGGGGTTTCGTACGAGCAGTACTTC	CASSGSGTGVSYEQYF
NA	TRBV29-1	TRBJ2-1	NA	TGCAGCGTGGTGAGCAATGAGCAGTTCTTC	CSVVSNEQFF
NA	TRBV6-5	TRBJ1-2	TRBD1	TGTGCCAGCAGTTATTCGGACAGGGCCAATGGCTACACCTTC	CASSYSDRANGYTF
few	TRBV20-1	TRBJ1-5	TRBD1	TGCAGTGCATTGGACAGGGACAATCAGCCCCAGCATTTT	CSALDRDNQPQHF
few	TRBV2	TRBJ2-3	TRBD2	TGTGCCAGCATCCGGGACTATGGCACAGATACGCAGTATTTT	CASIRDYGTDTQYF